The sequence of this TCR beta chain was determined in a study of shared clonotypes between healthy human individuals. It was CD45RO-negative cells, positively selected for CCR7, that made up naive CD8 cells, with terminally differentiated effector memory CD45RA+ cells excluded. All donors were Caucasian adults living in Nashville, Tennessee. This clone was counted only a few times. Its target is unknown. The CDR3 runs 15 residues. The V gene lost 0 bases and the J gene lost 4 bases, with 13 bases spanning the gap. Germline CDR1 reads SGHNT; CDR2 reads YYREEE (reference sequence). Study-level results: Specimens sampled were limited to blood, with tissue repertoires likely differing. Clonotype sharing among the donors was expected to vary with sequencing depth.

Samples underwent the assay at deep level. Using immunoSEQ multiplex PCR, the repertoire was profiled, and TCRdb retains in-frame clones only, with some absent. The sample lists around 2,100,000 clones, roughly 94% occurring once. This clonotype originated in a man aged 18 to 35 in good health. The chain couples TRBV5-4 to TRBJ1-2, with D hard to call. Sequenced sample: naive CD8+ T cells sorted from blood. CDR3 region: CASSLATEGSYGYTF. Written as DNA, the CDR3 is TGTGCCAGCAGCTTGGCAACGGAAGGGAGCTATGGCTACACCTTC. The full variable domain, with the rest looked up from reference TRBV5-4 and TRBJ1-2, is ETGVTQSPTHLIKTRGQQVTLRCSSQSGHNTVSWYQQALGQGPQFIFQYYREEENGRGNFPPRFSGLQFPNYSSELNVNALELDDSALYLCASSLATEGSYGYTFGSGTRLTVV.